A single sample gave rise to the 4 T cell receptor beta chains below, sequenced in a study of OX40 agonist ivuxolimab in advanced cancers. Only in-frame clones appear in the TCRdb table, and some are missing; sequencing was by immunoSEQ multiplex PCR. The sample lists about 83,000 clones, around 84% occurring once. The specimen comprised CD4+ or CD8+ T cells sorted from blood, sampled in a trial of the OX40 agonist ivuxolimab. The receptors stem from an adult with an advanced solid tumor such as melanoma, head and neck, liver or kidney cancer.

This chain joins TRBV30 and TRBJ1-4; D ambiguous. Between the trimmed V and J ends, which lost 4 bases and 7 bases, there was a span of 10 bases. Germline CDR1 GTSNPN, CDR2 SVGIG (reference sequence). This CDR3 is built from 12 residues. CDR3 protein: CAWNMVGEKLFF. CDR3 DNA sequence: TGTGCCTGGAATATGGTGGGTGAAAAACTGTTTTTT. Using reference TRBV30 and TRBJ1-4 for the parts outside the CDR3, the full variable domain is SQTIHQWPATLVQPVGSPLSLECTVEGTSNPNLYWYRQAAGRGLQLLFYSVGIGQISSEVPQNLSASRPQDRQFILSSKKLLLSDSGFYLCAWNMVGEKLFFGSGTQLSVL.

Only a few counts were recorded for this clone. The V and J genes are TRBV11-2 and TRBJ1-5; the D is unclear. From germline, CDR1 is SGHAT and CDR2 FQNNGV. This CDR3 has 14 amino acids. Between the trimmed V and J ends, which lost 1 base and 0 bases, there was a span of 4 bases. The CDR3 sequence: CASSLGDSNQPQHF. CDR3 sequence (DNA): TGTGCCAGCAGCTTAGGGGATAGCAATCAGCCCCAGCATTTT.

The chain combines TRBV19 with TRBJ2-3; no reliable D call. Trimming pared 5 bases from V and 2 bases from J, leaving 11 bases between. CDR1 LNHDA and CDR2 SQIVND come from the germline V gene (reference sequence). The CDR3 contains 14 residues. The DNA for the CDR3 is TGTGCCAGTAGTCCTCAGTACGACACAGATACGCAGTATTTT. Encoded protein: CASSPQYDTDTQYF.

The CDR3 loop reads CASSSESGQVRGYTF. The CDR3 DNA sequence: TGTGCCAGCAGTAGTGAGTCGGGACAGGTTCGTGGCTACACCTTC. The chain employs TRBV25-1 and TRBJ1-2; TRBD1 matches at 8 bases. CDR3 size: 15 residues. Germline assignment: CDR1 MGHDK and CDR2 SYGVNS. V gave up 5 bases and J gave up 7 bases; unmatched junction bases: 12.